These 19 T cell receptor beta chains share one sample of origin, sequenced in a study of blood T cells in healthy people across ages. Sample-barcoded 5' priming and a J-beta primer mix drove a second PCR of about 6 to 11 cycles. In TCRdb, the 5' RACE reads were re-called with MiXCR into one record per CDR3 protein. The sample yields about 1.1 million distinct CDR3 sequences, less than 45% seen once. The specimen was blood. These receptors came from a man between 18 and 29 years old in good health.

About this clonotype itself: The CDR3 ends on some other residue instead of the conserved phenylalanine or tryptophan, so this is likely a read error. The rearrangement joins TRBV7-2 to TRBJ1-2, with D uncertain. The CDR3 contains 16 residues. Germline V gene data show CDR1 as SGHTA and CDR2 as FQGNSA. Between the trimmed V and J ends, which lost 5 bases and 4 bases, there was a span of 20 bases. Here the CDR3 reads CASSHNRLASGYGYTL. CDR3 nucleotides: TGTGCCAGCAGCCATAATAGGCTCGCCAGTGGCTATGGCTACACCTTA.

CDR3 protein: CASSQAGTRPHNEQFF. The CDR3 DNA reads as TGTGCCAGCAGCCAAGCTGGTACTAGACCCCACAATGAGCAGTTCTTC. The chain recombines TRBV4-2 with TRBJ2-1, with a weak D call TRBD2 (5 bases). Trimming left V 1 base short and J 5 bases short, with 15 bases between. This CDR3 has 16 residues. Germline-derived CDR1 and CDR2 are LGHNA and YNFKEQ.

This chain connects TRBV6-6 to TRBJ2-1, with D maybe TRBD2 (7 bases). Deletions cut 7 bases from V and 9 bases from J, with 19 bases between. Germline V CDR1 and CDR2: MNHNY, SVGAGI (reference sequence). The CDR3 runs to 14 residues. CDR3 nucleotides: TGTGCCAGCATGACAGGCAGATCGGGGGGTGAGCAGTTCTTC. Residues: CASMTGRSGGEQFF.

The rearrangement joins TRBV7-9 to TRBJ1-1, with 7 bases identical to TRBD1. The CDR3 loop spans 13 amino acids. CDR1 is SEHNR and CDR2 is FQNEAQ in the germline V gene (reference sequence). V shed 8 bases, J shed 0 bases, and the junction held 3 bases outside the gene matches. The CDR3 sequence: CASGGTVNTEAFF. The CDR3 nucleotides read TGTGCCAGCGGCGGGACAGTGAACACTGAAGCTTTCTTT.

The V call is TRBV10-3, the J call TRBJ1-1; 7 bases agree with TRBD1. Trimming cost V 4 bases and J 1 base; bases outside gene matches: 9. This CDR3 contains 16 residues. CDR1 is ENHRY, CDR2 SYGVKD, per germline. The CDR3 here is CAISGSGGQQNTEAFF. The CDR3 bases are TGTGCCATCAGTGGGAGCGGGGGACAGCAGAACACTGAAGCTTTCTTT.

The CDR3 loop reads CASSLGTAPYEQYF. CDR3 DNA: TGTGCCAGCAGCTTAGGGACAGCACCTTACGAGCAGTACTTC. The gene calls are TRBV7-2 and TRBJ2-7, with D possibly being TRBD1 (6 bases). With 1 base removed from V and 4 bases from J, the gap between germline ends came to 11 bases. This CDR3 has 14 residues. Germline V gene data show CDR1 as SGHTA and CDR2 as FQGNSA.

Of note for this clonotype: Germline and junction disagree at one end, which may indicate a read error. The J gene is TRBJ2-6, the V gene TRBV7-9; the D gene is possibly TRBD1 (6 bases). The CDR3 extends over 19 amino acids. CDR1 and CDR2 from the germline V gene are SEHNR and FQNEAQ (reference sequence). The CDR3 sequence is CASRFALQGKHAGANVLTF. CDR3 DNA sequence: TGTGCCAGCCGCTTTGCCCTACAGGGAAAACATGCTGGGGCCAACGTCCTGACTTTC.

This chain uses TRBV7-9 with TRBJ2-5, with TRBD2 matching over 10 bases. The J call is doubtful: the DNA matches TRBJ2-7 better. There are 14 residues in the CDR3. Germline CDR1 is SEHNR and CDR2 is FQNEAQ (reference sequence). This chain's CDR3 is CASSFGTSEYEQYF. CDR3 nucleotide sequence: TGTGCCAGCAGCTTCGGGACTAGCGAGTACGAGCAGTACTTC.

The V and J genes are TRBV20-1 and TRBJ1-1; the D is unclear. Germline CDR1 DFQATT, CDR2 SNEGSKA (reference sequence). Trimming took 4 bases from V and 0 from J, leaving 9 bases between them. This CDR3 has 13 residues. The CDR3 spells CSATKDMNTEAFF. The CDR3 nucleotides are TGCAGTGCTACGAAAGACATGAACACTGAAGCTTTCTTT.

The rearrangement joins TRBV6-2 or TRBV6-3 to TRBJ2-1, with 8 bases aligning to TRBD1. The J segment lost 6 bases and the V segment lost 5 bases, leaving 6 bases of the junction unmatched. The germline CDR1 and CDR2 sequences are MNHEY and SVGEGT. The CDR3 extends over 14 amino acids. CDR3 nucleotide sequence: TGTGCCAGCAGTCCTAGGGACAGGTCCAATGAGCAGTTCTTC. This sequence encodes CASSPRDRSNEQFF.

The J gene is TRBJ2-1, the V gene TRBV5-5, with D hard to call. This CDR3 is built from 16 residues. Germline CDR1 is SGHKS and CDR2 is YYEKEE (reference sequence). V was shortened by 3 bases and J by 0 bases, with 13 bases between the two germline ends. CDR3 in amino acids: CASSSKLASSYNEQFF. CDR3 DNA sequence: TGTGCCAGCAGCTCGAAATTGGCTAGCTCCTACAATGAGCAGTTCTTC.

This clonotype occurred a few times. V and J are TRBV4-1 and TRBJ2-3; D remains ambiguous. This CDR3 is 17 amino acids long. CDR1 and CDR2 from the germline V gene are MGHRA and YSYEKL. V was trimmed by 0 bases and J by 2 bases, leaving 15 bases between them. The CDR3 coding sequence is TGCGCCAGCAGCCAAGATAAGATAGCACACATCACAGATACGCAGTATTTT. Its translation is CASSQDKIAHITDTQYF.

The chain links TRBV6-2 or TRBV6-3 to TRBJ2-5; D unresolved. The germline V gene has CDR1 MNHEY and CDR2 SVGEGT. CDR3 size: 13 residues. V shed 8 bases and J shed 3 bases, with 13 bases lying between them. The CDR3 bases are TGTGCCAGCTCCTTGAACTGGGAAGAGACCCAGTACTTC. Its translation is CASSLNWEETQYF.

This sequence joins TRBV10-3 and TRBJ1-2; no clear D gene. Germline V gene sequence: CDR1 ENHRY, CDR2 SYGVKD. The CDR3 loop spans 16 amino acids. The V end was cut by 5 bases, the J end by 6 bases, with 22 bases between. CDR3 in DNA: TGTGCCATCAGTTCGCTTCCTCGGTCCGCAGAGCATGGCTACACCTTC. It is translated as CAISSLPRSAEHGYTF.

The gene calls are TRBV10-3 and TRBJ1-4; D perhaps matches TRBD1 (5 bases). Germline CDR1 and CDR2: ENHRY and SYGVKD. The CDR3 consists of 16 residues. The V end was cut by 2 bases, the J end by 7 bases, with 17 bases between. The CDR3 is CAISETRTKGPEKLFF. The CDR3 DNA sequence: TGTGCCATCAGTGAGACCCGGACAAAAGGGCCTGAAAAACTGTTTTTT.

This clonotype has a single count. The chain recombines TRBV24-1 with TRBJ1-2; D is undetermined. Germline assignment: CDR1 KGHDR and CDR2 SFDVKD. The ends were cut back, 10 bases at V and 0 bases at J, with 17 bases in the middle. The CDR3 is made up of 15 amino acids. CDR3 sequence (DNA): TGTGCCACGTCCGGTCGGAGCGAAGCTAACTATGGCTACACCTTC. This sequence encodes CATSGRSEANYGYTF.

This clonotype was observed once. The CDR3 DNA follows: TGTGCCAGCGGTATCACAGCTAGCAATCAGCCCCAGCATTTT. Translated: CASGITASNQPQHF. The rearrangement links TRBV6-6 to TRBJ1-5; D gene uncertain. V was shortened by 8 bases and J by 0 bases, with 11 bases between the two germline ends. There are 14 residues in the CDR3. CDR1 is MNHNY, CDR2 SVGAGI, per germline (reference sequence).

A few counts support this clonotype. The chain joins TRBV14 to TRBJ2-3; TRBD2 matches 9 bases. CDR1 and CDR2 from the germline V gene are SGHDN and FVKESK. After removal of 4 bases from V and 2 bases from J, the junction contained 7 bases not matched to a gene. The CDR3 runs to 16 residues. CDR3 coding DNA: TGTGCCAGCAGCCCTGGGCTAGCGGGGTTCACAGATACGCAGTATTTT. Translated: CASSPGLAGFTDTQYF.

The genes are TRBV6-6 and TRBJ2-4; a weak D match, TRBD1 (6 bases). The DNA end is a closer match to TRBJ2-7, so the J assignment may be wrong. The CDR3 is made up of 14 amino acids. CDR1 is MNHNY, CDR2 SVGAGI, per germline (reference sequence). The CDR3 DNA sequence: TGTGCCAGCAGTTACCCCGGGACACGCTACGAGCAGTACTTC. As protein: CASSYPGTRYEQYF.